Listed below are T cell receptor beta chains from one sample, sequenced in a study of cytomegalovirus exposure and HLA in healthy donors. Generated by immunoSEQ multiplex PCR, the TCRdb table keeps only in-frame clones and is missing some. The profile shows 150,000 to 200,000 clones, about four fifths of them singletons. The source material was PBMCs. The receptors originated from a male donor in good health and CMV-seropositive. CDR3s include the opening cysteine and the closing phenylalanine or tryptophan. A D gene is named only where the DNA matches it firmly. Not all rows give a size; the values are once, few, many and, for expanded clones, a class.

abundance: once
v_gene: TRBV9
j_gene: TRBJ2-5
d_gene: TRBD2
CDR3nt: TGTGCCAGCAGCTTTAGCGGGGGGTCTGGGGAGACCCAGTACTTC
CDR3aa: CASSFSGGSGETQYF

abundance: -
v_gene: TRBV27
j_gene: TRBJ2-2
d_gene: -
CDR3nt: TGTGCCAGCAGTCTCCTCGGCGGGGAGCTGTTTTTT
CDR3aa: CASSLLGGELFF

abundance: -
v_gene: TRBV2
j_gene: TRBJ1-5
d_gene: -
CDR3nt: TGTGCCAGCAGTGCGGGGGGCGATCAGCCCCAGCATTTT
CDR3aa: CASSAGGDQPQHF

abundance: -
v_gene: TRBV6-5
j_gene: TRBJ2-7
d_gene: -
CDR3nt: TGTGCCAGCAGTCCCCGCAGGGTCTACGAGCAGTACTTC
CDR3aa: CASSPRRVYEQYF

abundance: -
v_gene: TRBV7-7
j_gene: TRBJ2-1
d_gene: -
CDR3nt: TGTGCTAGCAGCCCTATAAGCGTCTCCTACAATGAGCAGTTCTTC
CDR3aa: CASSPISVSYNEQFF

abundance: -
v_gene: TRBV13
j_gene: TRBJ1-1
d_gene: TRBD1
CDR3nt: TGTGCCAGCAGCTGGACAGGGGGTAGTGAAGCTTTCTTT
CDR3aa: CASSWTGGSEAFF

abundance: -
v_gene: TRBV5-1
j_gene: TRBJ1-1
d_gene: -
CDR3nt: TGCGCCAGCAGCTTTGGACAGCCCCTGACTTCATCTGAAGCTTTCTTT
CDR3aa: CASSFGQPLTSSEAFF

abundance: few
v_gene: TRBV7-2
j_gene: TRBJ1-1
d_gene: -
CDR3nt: TGTGCCAGCAGCCCCCGGGGACACCTGAACACTGAAGCTTTCTTT
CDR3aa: CASSPRGHLNTEAFF

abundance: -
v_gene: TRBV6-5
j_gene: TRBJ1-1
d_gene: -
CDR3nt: TGTGCCAGCCTGGACAGAGGCATGAACACTGAAGCTTTCTTT
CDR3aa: CASLDRGMNTEAFF

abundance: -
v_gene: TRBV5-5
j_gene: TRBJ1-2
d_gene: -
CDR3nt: TGTGCCAGCAGCTTGACAGGGTTTAGCTATGGCTACACCTTC
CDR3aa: CASSLTGFSYGYTF

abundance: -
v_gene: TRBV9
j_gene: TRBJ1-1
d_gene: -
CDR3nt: TGTGCCAGCGCTCTGAGAGAGGGGGCTGAAGCTTTCTTT
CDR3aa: CASALREGAEAFF

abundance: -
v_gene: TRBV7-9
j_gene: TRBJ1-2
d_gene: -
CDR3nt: TGTGCCAGCAGCTTAGGGCCCCCCCAGGGAGGAGGCTACACCTTC
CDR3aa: CASSLGPPQGGGYTF

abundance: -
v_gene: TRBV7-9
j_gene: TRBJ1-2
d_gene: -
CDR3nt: TGTGCCAGCAGCCTTCCATCCACTCGGGATAGGATCCGCTATGGCTACACCTTC
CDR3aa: CASSLPSTRDRIRYGYTF

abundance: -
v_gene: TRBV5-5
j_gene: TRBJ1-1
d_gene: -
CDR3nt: TGTGCCAGCAGCCTCCGGGACTTCCGAGGAACTGAAGCTTTCTTT
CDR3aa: CASSLRDFRGTEAFF

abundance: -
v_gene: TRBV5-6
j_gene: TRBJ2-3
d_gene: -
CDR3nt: TGTGCCAGCAGCTTAACGGGACTGTACACAGATACGCAGTATTTT
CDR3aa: CASSLTGLYTDTQYF

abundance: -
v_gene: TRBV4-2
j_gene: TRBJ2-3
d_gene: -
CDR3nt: TGTGCCAGCAGCCAAGCCCAAGGTGAGGGCACAGATACGCAGTATTTT
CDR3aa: CASSQAQGEGTDTQYF

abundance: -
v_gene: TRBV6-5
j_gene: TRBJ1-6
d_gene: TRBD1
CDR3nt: TGTGCCAGCAGTCGCAACAGGGGGTCACCCCTCCACTTT
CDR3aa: CASSRNRGSPLHF

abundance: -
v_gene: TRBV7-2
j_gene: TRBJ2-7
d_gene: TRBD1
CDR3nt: TGTGCCAGCAGCCAGGACAGGGGGAACTACGAGCAGTACTTC
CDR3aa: CASSQDRGNYEQYF

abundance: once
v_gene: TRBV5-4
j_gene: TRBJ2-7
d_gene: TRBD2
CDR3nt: TGTGCCAGCAGCTCGGGACTAGCGGGAGACTACGAGCAGTACTTC
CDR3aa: CASSSGLAGDYEQYF

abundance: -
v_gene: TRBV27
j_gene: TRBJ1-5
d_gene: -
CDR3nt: TGTGCCAGCAGTCCTACCAATCAGCCCCAGCATTTT
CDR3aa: CASSPTNQPQHF

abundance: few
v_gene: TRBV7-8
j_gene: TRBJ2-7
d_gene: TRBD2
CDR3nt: TGTGCCAGCACATTTGTGGGGGGGTCCTCCTACGAGCAGTACTTC
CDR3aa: CASTFVGGSSYEQYF

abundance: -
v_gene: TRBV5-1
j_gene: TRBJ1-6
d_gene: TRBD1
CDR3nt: TGCGCCAGCAGCCGGGACAGGGACTATAATTCACCCCTCCACTTT
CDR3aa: CASSRDRDYNSPLHF